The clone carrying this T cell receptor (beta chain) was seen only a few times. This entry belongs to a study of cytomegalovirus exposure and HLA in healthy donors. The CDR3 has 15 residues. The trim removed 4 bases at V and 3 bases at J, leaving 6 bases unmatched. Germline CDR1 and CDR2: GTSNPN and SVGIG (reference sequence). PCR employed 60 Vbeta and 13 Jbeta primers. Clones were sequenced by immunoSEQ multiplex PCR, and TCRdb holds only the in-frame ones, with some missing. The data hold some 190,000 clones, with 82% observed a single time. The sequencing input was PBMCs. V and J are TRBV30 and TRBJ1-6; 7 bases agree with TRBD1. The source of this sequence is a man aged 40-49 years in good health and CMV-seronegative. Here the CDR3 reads CAWTRRDSYNSPLHF. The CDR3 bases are TGTGCCTGGACCCGGCGGGACAGCTATAATTCACCCCTCCACTTT.